These 10 T cell receptor beta chains were sequenced from one sample in a study of blood T cell repertoires in COVID-19 (dated by TCRdb to 2018 to 2021). Library preparation employed the immunoSEQ multiplex PCR assay. In TCRdb, the immuneACCESS table is reduced to in-frame sequences with V and J assigned. These tables do not hold every clone; where another copy was compared, an unresolved V gene accounts for under half, and the others remain unexplained. This sample holds some 460,000 clones; 75% to 90% were observed only once. The ten largest clonotypes hold 4% to 4.5% of the sample. Specimen: peripheral blood. These receptors all stem from a woman in her 30s with acute or convalescent COVID-19.

The J gene is TRBJ1-6, the V gene TRBV2; a weak D match, TRBD1 (6 bases). This CDR3 is 16 amino acids long. CDR1 and CDR2 from the germline V gene are SNHLY and FYNNEI. Trimming shortened V by 5 bases and J by 0 bases, and 11 bases separated the two germline ends. Written as DNA, the CDR3 is TGTGCCAGCAGTCACAGGGAGAGCTCCTATAATTCACCCCTCCACTTT. As protein: CASSHRESSYNSPLHF.

This chain joins TRBV7-3 and TRBJ2-3; TRBD1 might be the D (6 bases). V lost 1 base and J 1 base, leaving 9 bases between the germline ends. The germline V gene encodes CDR1 SGHTA and CDR2 FQGTGA. The CDR3 consists of 15 residues. CDR3: CASSLRGGGTDTQYF. The CDR3 DNA reads as TGTGCCAGCAGCTTAAGAGGGGGTGGCACAGATACGCAGTATTTT.

V is TRBV5-5 and J is TRBJ2-6, with D perhaps TRBD1 (6 bases). The CDR3 consists of 16 residues. V was pared by 4 bases and J by 2 bases, with 13 bases between. Germline V lookup: CDR1 SGHKS, CDR2 YYEKEE (reference sequence). CDR3 nucleotide sequence: TGTGCCAGCAGCGCTCCAGGGGACCCTGGGGCCAACGTCCTGACTTTC. Its translation: CASSAPGDPGANVLTF.

The chain employs TRBV7-2 and TRBJ1-1, with D unclear. The CDR3 runs 13 residues. V was pared by 6 bases and J by 0 bases, with 8 bases between. Germline CDR1 is SGHTA and CDR2 is FQGNSA. The CDR3 sequence is CASRREMNTEAFF. The CDR3 DNA reads TGTGCCAGCAGACGAGAAATGAACACTGAAGCTTTCTTT.

In its sample, this clone was seen a few times. The CDR3 bases are TGCAGTGCTAGTGACGACCAAGAGACCCAGTACTTC. Its translation: CSASDDQETQYF. V and J are TRBV20-1 and TRBJ2-5; no clear D. Germline CDR1 is DFQATT and CDR2 is SNEGSKA (reference sequence). This CDR3 comprises 12 residues. V was pared by 3 bases and J by 0 bases, with 5 bases between.

J is TRBJ2-3 and V is TRBV6-6; D gene ambiguous. This CDR3 contains 16 residues. With 4 bases removed from V and 5 bases from J, the gap between germline ends came to 19 bases. The V gene's germline CDR1 is MNHNY and CDR2 SVGAGI (reference sequence). CDR3 loop: CASSFLASWAGDTQYF. CDR3 DNA: TGTGCCAGCAGTTTTCTCGCCAGCTGGGCTGGAGATACGCAGTATTTT.

The gene calls are TRBV25-1 and TRBJ1-1; no firm D call. From germline, CDR1 is MGHDK and CDR2 SYGVNS. The CDR3 extends over 11 amino acids. With 6 bases removed from V and 7 bases from J, the gap between germline ends came to 9 bases. The CDR3 coding sequence is TGTGCCAGCAGCTCCGGGTTTGAAGCTTTCTTT. Translating gives CASSSGFEAFF. Full variable domain (outside the CDR3, taken from reference TRBV25-1 and TRBJ1-1): EADIYQTPRYLVIGTGKKITLECSQTMGHDKMYWYQQDPGMELHLIHYSYGVNSTEKGDLSSESTVSRIRTEHFPLTLESARPSHTSQYLCASSSGFEAFFGQGTRLTVV.

In the case of this clone: The identical CDR3 is also encoded by other nucleotide sequences in the sample. The CDR3 here is CASSPGGGREKLFF. Here the CDR3 DNA reads TGTGCCAGCAGCCCTGGCGGGGGCAGGGAAAAACTGTTTTTT. V and J are TRBV7-2 and TRBJ1-4, with D perhaps matching TRBD1 (6 bases). This CDR3 is built from 14 residues. V was shortened by 5 bases and J by 8 bases, with 15 bases between the two germline ends. Germline V gives CDR1 SGHTA, CDR2 FQGNSA.

The V and J genes are TRBV11-2 and TRBJ2-3; D is possibly TRBD2 (7 bases). This CDR3 contains 15 residues. Between the trimmed V and J ends, which lost 6 bases and 7 bases, there was a span of 20 bases. Germline loops: CDR1 SGHAT, CDR2 FQNNGV. CDR3 bases: TGTGCCAGCAGGGACGGGGGGCAATCGTGGAATACGCAGTATTTT. Protein sequence: CASRDGGQSWNTQYF.

The chain uses TRBV7-9 and TRBJ1-1; D gene unclear. The CDR3 runs 14 residues. The V gene lost 4 bases and the J gene lost 1 base, with 10 bases spanning the gap. Germline CDR1 and CDR2: SEHNR and FQNEAQ (reference sequence). CDR3 DNA: TGTGCCAGCAGCTCAACTACCAAGAACACTGAAGCTTTCTTT. Translated: CASSSTTKNTEAFF.